The present entry profiles one TCR beta chain with its context. Amplification yielded TCR beta CDR3 regions, with RNA transcripts as the source. HTBI primers were employed in a first-round RT-PCR of the TCR CDR3. TCRdb fed the multiplex PCR reads into MiXCR, producing one record per CDR3 protein. Of hundreds of thousands of distinct CDR3 sequences in the sample, 35% to 45% are singletons; the top ten hold approximately 8.7%. The data derive from a study of T cells in Graves' hyperthyroidism and ophthalmopathy. Germline V CDR1 and CDR2: MGHDK, SYGVNS. The length of the CDR3 is 12 residues. Trimming cost V 10 bases and J 7 bases; bases outside gene matches: 8. No ophthalmopathy progression within 18 months constituted stable Graves' hyperthyroidism. Participants, patients aged 18 to 65, had newly diagnosed hyperthyroidism with a duration under 2 months. For the diagnoses, clinical symptoms, serum thyroxine and TRAb, thyroid ultrasound and orbital computed tomography were used. PBMCs stemmed from around 9.3 ml fresh peripheral blood.

This chain connects TRBV25-1 to TRBJ1-2; 8 bases match TRBD1. The sequence was obtained from a man between 18 and 35 years old with Graves' hyperthyroidism. The sample consisted of blood. The CDR3 region has the DNA TGTGCCACCAGGCAGGGGGCCAGTGGCTACACCTTC. This gives the protein CATRQGASGYTF.